This T cell receptor (beta chain) was sequenced during a study of cytomegalovirus exposure and HLA in healthy donors. Only a few counts were recorded for this clone. Trimming left V 1 base short and J 6 bases short, with 13 bases between. The CDR3 loop spans 15 amino acids. Germline V gene sequence: CDR1 MGHRA, CDR2 YSYEKL. 60 Vbeta and 13 Jbeta primers were used in PCR. TCRdb's table, derived via immunoSEQ multiplex PCR, lists solely in-frame clones and lacks some. The repertoire includes about 200,000 clones, nearly 80% of them detected once, and 1.5% to 2% sits in the top ten. The V gene is TRBV4-1, the J gene TRBJ2-1, with D perhaps TRBD1 (6 bases). The specimen sequenced was PBMCs. This TCR was recovered from a young man in good health and CMV-seronegative. Written as DNA, the CDR3 is TGCGCCAGCAGCCAAGGGTGGACAGTATCCAATGAGCAGTTCTTC. It encodes CASSQGWTVSNEQFF.